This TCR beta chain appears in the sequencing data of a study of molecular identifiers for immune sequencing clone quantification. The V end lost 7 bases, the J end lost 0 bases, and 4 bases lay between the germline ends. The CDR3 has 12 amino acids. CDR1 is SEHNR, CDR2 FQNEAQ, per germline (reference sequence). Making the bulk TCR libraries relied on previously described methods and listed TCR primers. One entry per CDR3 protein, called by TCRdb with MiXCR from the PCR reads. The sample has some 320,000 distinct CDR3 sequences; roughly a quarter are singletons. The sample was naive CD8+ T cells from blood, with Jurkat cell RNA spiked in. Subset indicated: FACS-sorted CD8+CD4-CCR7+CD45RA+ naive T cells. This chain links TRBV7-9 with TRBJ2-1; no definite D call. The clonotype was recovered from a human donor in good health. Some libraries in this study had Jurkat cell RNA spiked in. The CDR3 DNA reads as TGTGCCAGCACCGCCTCCTACAATGAGCAGTTCTTC. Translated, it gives CASTASYNEQFF.